Below, 25 T cell receptor beta chains from the same sample are listed, as sequenced in a study of T cells expressing NK-cell markers. TCRdb reanalyzed the 5' RACE reads, giving one entry per CDR3 protein sequence and no DNA. Its table records about half a million distinct CDR3 sequences. Specimen: blood T cells: a sorted CD56 or NKG2C T cell subset, CD4+ or CD8+ T cells, or bulk PBMC T cells (not recorded which). The receptor set was obtained from a woman aged 45-60 years in good health.

The V gene is TRBV7-8, the J gene TRBJ2-5; TCRdb proposes TRBD1, but this gene call is untestable without DNA. CDR1 SGHVS and CDR2 FQNEAQ come from the germline V gene. CDR3 size: 15 residues. The CDR3 reads CASSAGQGKGETQYF.

The CDR3 loop is CASSYGQGSTEAFF. The chain couples TRBV6-6 to TRBJ1-1; there is no DNA to check the TCRdb D call of TRBD1. The length of the CDR3 is 14 residues. Per the germline V gene, CDR1 is MNHNY and CDR2 is SVGAGI (reference sequence).

V and J are TRBV11-2 and TRBJ2-7; TCRdb's D call of TRBD1 is untestable without DNA. This CDR3 comprises 16 residues. Germline V lookup: CDR1 SGHAT, CDR2 FQNNGV. The CDR3 reads CASSHPFPGVTYEQYF.

The chain recombines TRBV12-3 or TRBV12-4 with TRBJ1-1. The CDR3 is 14 amino acids. The CDR3: CASRSIRENTEAFF.

The chain employs TRBV24-1 and TRBJ2-1; TCRdb gives TRBD2 as the D gene, but with no DNA this cannot be confirmed. CDR1 is KGHDR and CDR2 is SFDVKD in the germline V gene. The CDR3 has 19 amino acids. CDR3 residues: CATSDPQDRTSGSLNEQFF.

V usage is TRBV5-1 and J usage is TRBJ2-7; TCRdb names TRBD2, which stays unverified in the absence of DNA. CDR1 and CDR2 from the germline V gene are SGHRS and YFSETQ. The CDR3 is made up of 13 amino acids. The CDR3 spells CASSLGLAGEQYF.

The chain carries TRBV7-2 and TRBJ1-4. The CDR3 length is 15 residues. Germline V gene lookup returns CDR1 SGHTA and CDR2 FQGNSA. This CDR3 is CASSLTSTTNEKLFF. Filled out from reference TRBV7-2 and TRBJ1-4, the complete variable domain reads GAGVSQSPSNKVTEKGKDVELRCDPISGHTALYWYRQSLGQGLEFLIYFQGNSAPDKSGLPSDRFSAERTGGSVSTLTIQRTQQEDSAVYLCASSLTSTTNEKLFFGSGTQLSVL.

The chain has TRBV5-1 and TRBJ1-1. Looked up from germline, CDR1 is SGHRS and CDR2 is YFSETQ. This CDR3 is 14 amino acids long. The CDR3 is CASKDRTMNTEAFF.

The chain has TRBV6-1 and TRBJ2-3; no DNA is available, so the TRBD2 call from TCRdb remains unchecked. CDR3 length equals 15 residues. Germline V gives CDR1 MNHNS, CDR2 SASEGT. The CDR3 region is CASSEIGSRTDTQYF.

CDR3 sequence: CASSLAWGRINTEAFF. The chain carries TRBV27 and TRBJ1-1; TCRdb gives TRBD1 as the D gene, but with no DNA this cannot be confirmed. This CDR3 contains 16 residues. Looked up from germline, CDR1 is MNHEY and CDR2 is SMNVEV (reference sequence).

The V call is TRBV10-3, the J call TRBJ2-1; TCRdb picks TRBD2, but there is no DNA to check that call. This CDR3 is 14 amino acids long. Germline V gene sequence: CDR1 ENHRY, CDR2 SYGVKD. The chain's CDR3 is CAIRGLAGIGEQFF.

J is TRBJ2-2 and V is TRBV6-5. The V gene's germline CDR1 is MNHEY and CDR2 SVGAGI. This CDR3 contains 17 residues. Here the CDR3 reads CASSQIDKHLNTGELFF.

The chain carries TRBV6-1 and TRBJ2-1; TCRdb's D call of TRBD2 is untestable without DNA. CDR1 and CDR2 (germline): MNHNS, SASEGT. The CDR3 covers 16 residues. This CDR3 reads CASQPSLAGYVNEQFF.

The V gene is TRBV6-1, the J gene TRBJ2-1; TCRdb lists TRBD1, though no DNA is available to test this call. Per the germline V gene, CDR1 is MNHNS and CDR2 is SASEGT. The CDR3 is 18 residues long. CDR3: CASSEASMGPGAYNEQFF.

This chain links TRBV9 with TRBJ2-5; checking the TCRdb D call of TRBD1 is not possible without DNA. The germline CDR1 and CDR2 sequences are SGDLS and YYNGEE. The CDR3 length is 13 residues. The CDR3 sequence is CASSGDRQETQYF. Drawing the rest from reference TRBV9 and TRBJ2-5, the complete variable domain is DSGVTQTPKHLITATGQRVTLRCSPRSGDLSVYWYQQSLDQGLQFLIQYYNGEERAKGNILERFSAQQFPDLHSELNLSSLELGDSALYFCASSGDRQETQYFGPGTRLLVL.

V and J are TRBV14 and TRBJ2-1; TCRdb outputs TRBD2, but without DNA this stays unchecked. CDR3 size: 12 residues. CDR1 and CDR2 from the germline V gene are SGHDN and FVKESK. CDR3 residues: CASSQAGLRQFF.

CDR3 residues: CSARIPSGRARQYF. This chain links TRBV20-1 with TRBJ2-3; TCRdb returns TRBD2, unconfirmable since there is no DNA. CDR3 length: 14 residues. CDR1 is DFQATT and CDR2 is SNEGSKA in the germline V gene (reference sequence).

The J gene is TRBJ2-1, the V gene TRBV11-2; TCRdb returns TRBD2, unconfirmable since there is no DNA. The CDR3 is 19 amino acids. Per germline, CDR1 SGHAT and CDR2 FQNNGV. The CDR3 is CASSRGGSGRSGSYNEQFF.

This chain links TRBV6-5 with TRBJ1-1; TCRdb indicates TRBD1, and absent DNA this call remains unverified. The CDR3 is 15 amino acids. CDR1 is MNHEY and CDR2 is SVGAGI in the germline V gene. CDR3 in amino acids: CASSPGLGLATEAFF.

This chain connects TRBV20-1 to TRBJ2-1; the D call of TRBD1 rests on TCRdb alone, since no DNA is present to check it. Germline CDR1 DFQATT, CDR2 SNEGSKA (reference sequence). The CDR3 length is 13 residues. The CDR3: CSAYSDRDNEQFF.

This chain connects TRBV20-1 to TRBJ2-5; TCRdb lists TRBD1, though no DNA is available to test this call. CDR1 is DFQATT, CDR2 SNEGSKA, per germline (reference sequence). This CDR3 region has 16 residues. This chain's CDR3 is CSARDGRSGVVETQYF.

The rearrangement links TRBV20-1 to TRBJ2-5. The CDR3 has 13 residues. Germline lookup yields CDR1 DFQATT and CDR2 SNEGSKA (reference sequence). The CDR3 reads CSARARIGETQYF.

The genes are TRBV3-1 and TRBJ2-2; TCRdb's D call, TRBD1, is unchecked because there is no DNA. In germline, CDR1 is LGHDT, CDR2 YNNKEL (reference sequence). This CDR3 is 13 amino acids long. The CDR3 protein is CASSRTGLGELFF. Full variable domain (outside the CDR3, taken from reference TRBV3-1 and TRBJ2-2): DTAVSQTPKYLVTQMGNDKSIKCEQNLGHDTMYWYKQDSKKFLKIMFSYNNKELIINETVPNRFSPKSPDKAHLNLHINSLELGDSAVYFCASSRTGLGELFFGEGSRLTVL.

The chain couples TRBV6-6 to TRBJ2-5; TCRdb's D gene call, TRBD2, goes unchecked for lack of DNA. The CDR3 contains 17 residues. Germline V gene sequence: CDR1 MNHNY, CDR2 SVGAGI (reference sequence). This CDR3 reads CASSYGGVAALPETQYF.

This chain joins TRBV11-3 and TRBJ2-2. The CDR3 covers 15 residues. Germline V gives CDR1 SGHNT, CDR2 YENEEA. CDR3 amino acids: CASSFLGANTGELFF.